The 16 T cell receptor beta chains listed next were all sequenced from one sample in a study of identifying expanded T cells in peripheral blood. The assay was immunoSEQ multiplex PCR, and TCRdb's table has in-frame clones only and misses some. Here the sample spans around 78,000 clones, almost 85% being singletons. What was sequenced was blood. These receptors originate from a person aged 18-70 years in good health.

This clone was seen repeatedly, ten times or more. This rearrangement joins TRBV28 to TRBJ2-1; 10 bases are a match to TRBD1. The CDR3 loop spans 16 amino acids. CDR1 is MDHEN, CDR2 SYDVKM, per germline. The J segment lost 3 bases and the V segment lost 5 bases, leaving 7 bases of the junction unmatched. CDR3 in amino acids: CASSEAGQGLYNEQFF. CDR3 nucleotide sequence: TGTGCCAGCAGTGAGGCGGGACAGGGGCTCTACAATGAGCAGTTCTTC.

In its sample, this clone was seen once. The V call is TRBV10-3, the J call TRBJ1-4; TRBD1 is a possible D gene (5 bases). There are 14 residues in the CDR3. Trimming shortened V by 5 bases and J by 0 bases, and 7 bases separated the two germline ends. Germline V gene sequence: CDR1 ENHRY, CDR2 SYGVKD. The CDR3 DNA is TGTGCCATCAGTAGGGGAGCAACTAATGAAAAACTGTTTTTT. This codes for CAISRGATNEKLFF.

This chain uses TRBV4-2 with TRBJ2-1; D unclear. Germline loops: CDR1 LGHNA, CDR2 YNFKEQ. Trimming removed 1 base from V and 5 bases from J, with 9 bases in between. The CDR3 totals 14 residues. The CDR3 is CASSQVATNNEQFF. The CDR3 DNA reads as TGTGCCAGCAGCCAAGTTGCTACGAACAATGAGCAGTTCTTC.

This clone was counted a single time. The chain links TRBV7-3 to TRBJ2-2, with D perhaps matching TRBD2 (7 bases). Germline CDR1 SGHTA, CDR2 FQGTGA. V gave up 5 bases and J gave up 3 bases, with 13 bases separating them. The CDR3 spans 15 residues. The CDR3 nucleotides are TGTGCCAGCAGCACCAGGGGAGGGGACACCGGGGAGCTGTTTTTT. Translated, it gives CASSTRGGDTGELFF.

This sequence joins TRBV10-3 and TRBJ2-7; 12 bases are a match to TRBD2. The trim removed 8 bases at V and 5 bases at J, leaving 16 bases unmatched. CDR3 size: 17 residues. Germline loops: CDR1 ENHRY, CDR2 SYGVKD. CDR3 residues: CAISGDYPSGREDEQYF. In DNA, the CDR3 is TGTGCCATCTCCGGGGACTATCCTAGCGGGAGGGAAGACGAGCAGTACTTC.

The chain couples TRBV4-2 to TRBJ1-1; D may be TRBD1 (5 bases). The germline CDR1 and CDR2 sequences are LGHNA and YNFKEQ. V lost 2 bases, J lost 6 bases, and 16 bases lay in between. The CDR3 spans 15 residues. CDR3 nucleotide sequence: TGTGCCAGCAGCCAACCCTACCGGGACGAACCTGAAGCTTTCTTT. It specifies CASSQPYRDEPEAFF.

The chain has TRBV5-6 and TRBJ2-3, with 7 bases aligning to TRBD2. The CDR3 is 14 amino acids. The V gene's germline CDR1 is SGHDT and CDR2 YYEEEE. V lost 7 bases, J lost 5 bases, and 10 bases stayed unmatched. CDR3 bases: TGTGCCAGCGAGGCGGGAGTTTTGGTAGATACGCAGTATTTT. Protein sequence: CASEAGVLVDTQYF.

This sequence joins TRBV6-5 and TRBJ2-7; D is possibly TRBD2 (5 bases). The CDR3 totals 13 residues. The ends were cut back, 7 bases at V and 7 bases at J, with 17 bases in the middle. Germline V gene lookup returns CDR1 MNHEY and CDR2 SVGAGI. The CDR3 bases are TGTGCCAGCAATAGGCGGGCAGCTGGAGAGCAGTACTTC. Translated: CASNRRAAGEQYF.

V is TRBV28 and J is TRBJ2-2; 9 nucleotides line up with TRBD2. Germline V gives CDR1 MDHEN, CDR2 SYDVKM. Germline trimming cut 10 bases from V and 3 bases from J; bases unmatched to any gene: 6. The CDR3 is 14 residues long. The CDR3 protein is CATWTSADTGELFF. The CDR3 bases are TGTGCCACCTGGACTAGCGCCGACACCGGGGAGCTGTTTTTT.

CDR3 in amino acids: CAWGVSLSGNTIYF. In DNA form, the CDR3 reads TGTGCCTGGGGAGTCTCCCTCTCTGGAAACACCATATATTTT. The chain carries TRBV30 and TRBJ1-3; D call uncertain. V dropped 5 bases and J dropped 0 bases, with 11 bases sitting between them. This CDR3 comprises 14 residues. Germline V CDR1 and CDR2: GTSNPN, SVGIG (reference sequence).

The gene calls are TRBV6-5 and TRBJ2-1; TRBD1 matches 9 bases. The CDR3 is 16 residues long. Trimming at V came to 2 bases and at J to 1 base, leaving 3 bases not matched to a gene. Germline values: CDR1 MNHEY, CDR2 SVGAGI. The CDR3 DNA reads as TGTGCCAGCAGTTACCAACAGGGGGCATCCTACAATGAGCAGTTCTTC. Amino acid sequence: CASSYQQGASYNEQFF.

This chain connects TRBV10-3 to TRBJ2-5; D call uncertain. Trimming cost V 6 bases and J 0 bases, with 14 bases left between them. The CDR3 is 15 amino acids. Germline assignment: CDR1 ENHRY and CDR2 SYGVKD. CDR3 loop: CAISDESTYQETQYF. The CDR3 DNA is TGTGCCATCAGCGACGAATCGACGTACCAAGAGACCCAGTACTTC.

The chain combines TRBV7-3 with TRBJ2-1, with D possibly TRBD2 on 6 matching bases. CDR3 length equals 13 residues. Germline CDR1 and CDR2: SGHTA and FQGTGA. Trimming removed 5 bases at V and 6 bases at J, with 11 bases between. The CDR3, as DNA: TGTGCCAGCAGCCCGGGACTCACCAATGAGCAGTTCTTC. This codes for CASSPGLTNEQFF.

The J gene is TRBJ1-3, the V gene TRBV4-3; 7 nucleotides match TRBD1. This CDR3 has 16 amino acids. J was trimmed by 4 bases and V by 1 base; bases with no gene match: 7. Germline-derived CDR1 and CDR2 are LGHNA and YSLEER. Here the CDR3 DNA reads TGCGCCAGCAGCCAAGCTACAGGGGCCCAGGGAAACACCATATATTTT. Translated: CASSQATGAQGNTIYF.

CDR3 DNA sequence: TGCGCCAGCAGTGGCCAGGGAGATACGCAGTATTTT. Protein: CASSGQGDTQYF. The chain uses TRBV10-2 and TRBJ2-3; tentatively, D is TRBD1 (5 bases). The V and J ends lost 4 bases and 5 bases respectively, with 7 bases between them. Germline CDR1 is WSHSY and CDR2 is SAAADI. There are 12 residues in the CDR3.

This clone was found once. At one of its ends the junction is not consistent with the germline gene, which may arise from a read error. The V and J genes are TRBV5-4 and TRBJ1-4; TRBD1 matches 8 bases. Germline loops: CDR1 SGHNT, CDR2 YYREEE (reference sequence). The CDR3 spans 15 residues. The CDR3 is CASSKGQGDNKKLFF. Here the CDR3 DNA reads TGTGCCAGCAGCAAAGGACAGGGTGATAATAAAAAACTGTTTTTT.